This T cell receptor (beta chain) was sequenced in a study of neurological immune-mediated disorders. Overall study findings and caveats: HTLV-1-associated myelopathy had the most TCR clonal expansion, and multiple sclerosis had the least, less than healthy controls.

TCRdb passed the 5' RACE reads through MiXCR, listing each CDR3 protein once. The data contain tens of thousands of distinct CDR3 sequences, 1.9% of them singletons. Concerning this clonotype itself: Its target is not known.

There are 14 residues in the CDR3. V lost 3 bases to trimming and J lost 5 bases; unmatched junction nucleotides: 7. Germline CDR1 is WSHSY and CDR2 is SAAADI. The sample was PBMCs. J is TRBJ2-7 and V is TRBV10-2, with 7 bases matching TRBD2. The source of this sequence is a woman aged 35 to 49 with multiple sclerosis. DNA for the CDR3: TGCGCCAGCAGTGAAGCGGGGATGAGGGACGAGCAGTACTTC. This gives the protein CASSEAGMRDEQYF.